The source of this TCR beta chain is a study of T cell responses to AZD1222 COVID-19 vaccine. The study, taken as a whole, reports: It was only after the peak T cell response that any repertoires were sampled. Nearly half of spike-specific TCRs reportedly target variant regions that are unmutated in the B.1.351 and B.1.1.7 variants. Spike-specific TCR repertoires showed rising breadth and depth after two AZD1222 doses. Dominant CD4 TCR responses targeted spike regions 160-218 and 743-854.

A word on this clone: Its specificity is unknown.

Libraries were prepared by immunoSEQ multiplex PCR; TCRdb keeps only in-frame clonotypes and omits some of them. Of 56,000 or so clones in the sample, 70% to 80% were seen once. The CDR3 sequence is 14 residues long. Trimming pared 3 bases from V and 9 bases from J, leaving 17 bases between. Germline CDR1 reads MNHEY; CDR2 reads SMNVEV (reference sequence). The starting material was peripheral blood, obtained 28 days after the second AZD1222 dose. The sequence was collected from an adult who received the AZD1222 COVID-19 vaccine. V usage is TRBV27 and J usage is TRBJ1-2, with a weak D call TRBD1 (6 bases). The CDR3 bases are TGTGCCAGCAGTTTTTCGGGGGGGCTTTGGAGCTACACCTTC. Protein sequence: CASSFSGGLWSYTF.